A single sample gave rise to the 22 T cell receptor beta chains below, sequenced in a study of naive and memory T cell subsets. Both TRBC1 and TRBC2 were covered by a beta constant-region primer of two equimolar oligonucleotides. Four rounds of PCR amplified the ligated cDNA using nested alpha and beta constant-region primers plus SP2. TCRdb used MiXCR to reprocess the UMI-ligation and nested PCR reads, holding one entry per CDR3 protein. This table has over 100,000 distinct CDR3 sequences, around a third appearing once. The specimen sequenced was central memory CD4+ T cells from blood. The source is a human donor in good health.

V gene TRBV7-9 combines with J gene TRBJ2-1, with TRBD2 matching 10 bases. The germline gives CDR1 SEHNR, CDR2 FQNEAQ (reference sequence). J was trimmed by 3 bases and V by 7 bases; bases with no gene match: 6. This CDR3 spans 15 amino acids. CDR3 coding DNA: TGTGCCAGCAACCCTAGCGGGGGTAACTACAATGAGCAGTTCTTC. This sequence encodes CASNPSGGNYNEQFF.

The table lists this clonotype with a few counts. This chain links TRBV28 with TRBJ2-7; no clear D. V was cut by 2 bases and J by 2 bases, with 4 bases left in between. Per the germline V gene, CDR1 is MDHEN and CDR2 is SYDVKM. The CDR3 loop spans 12 amino acids. The CDR3 DNA reads TGTGCCAGCAGTTTAATTACCTACGAGCAGTACTTC. Residues: CASSLITYEQYF.

The chain employs TRBV28 and TRBJ2-7, with a possible D match to TRBD1 (5 bases). Germline CDR1 and CDR2: MDHEN and SYDVKM. V lost 3 bases to trimming and J lost 2 bases, with 11 bases between them. The CDR3 consists of 14 residues. CDR3 nucleotides: TGTGCCAGCAGTTTCCAAGGGGCCGCCTACGAGCAGTACTTC. This gives the protein CASSFQGAAYEQYF. Full variable domain (outside the CDR3, taken from reference TRBV28 and TRBJ2-7): DVKVTQSSRYLVKRTGEKVFLECVQDMDHENMFWYRQDPGLGLRLIYFSYDVKMKEKGDIPEGYSVSREKKERFSLILESASTNQTSMYLCASSFQGAAYEQYFGPGTRLTVT.

The chain uses TRBV6-4 and TRBJ2-3, with D possibly TRBD1 on 5 matching bases. Germline V lookup: CDR1 MRHNA, CDR2 SNTAGT. V was clipped by 6 bases and J by 7 bases, with 11 bases between them. The CDR3 spans 12 residues. CDR3 bases: TGTGCCAGCAGGGGCCAGGGAAATACGCAGTATTTT. Its translation is CASRGQGNTQYF.

The chain joins TRBV10-1 to TRBJ2-1, with D hard to call. Germline V gives CDR1 WNHNN, CDR2 SYGVQD (reference sequence). Trimming removed 4 bases from V and 4 bases from J, with 8 bases in between. The CDR3 contains 13 residues. This CDR3 reads CASSAREYNEQFF. CDR3 coding DNA: TGCGCCAGCAGTGCTAGGGAATACAATGAGCAGTTCTTC.

This clonotype appeared a few times. Here the CDR3 reads CSVGQGGSEQFF. CDR3 sequence (DNA): TGCAGCGTTGGGCAGGGGGGCAGTGAGCAGTTCTTC. This sequence joins TRBV29-1 and TRBJ2-1; a weak D match, TRBD1 (7 bases). The CDR3 extends over 12 amino acids. CDR1 SQVTM and CDR2 ANQGSEA come from the germline V gene. Trimming removed 4 bases at V and 9 bases at J, with 13 bases between.

The V call is TRBV5-5, the J call TRBJ2-1; 7 bases align to TRBD2. Germline V CDR1 and CDR2: SGHKS, YYEKEE (reference sequence). This CDR3 region has 15 residues. Trimming at V came to 4 bases and at J to 0 bases, leaving 4 bases not matched to a gene. The CDR3 loop reads CASSLGGSSYNEQFF. The CDR3 nucleotides read TGTGCCAGCAGCCTGGGCGGGAGCTCCTACAATGAGCAGTTCTTC.

This clonotype was observed a handful of times. This chain uses TRBV6-5 with TRBJ2-7, with 9 bases fitting TRBD1. The CDR3 loop spans 15 amino acids. Looked up from germline, CDR1 is MNHEY and CDR2 is SVGAGI. V lost 5 bases and J lost 2; bases outside the gene matches: 7. CDR3 bases: TGTGCCAGCAGTCCTAGACAGGGGGGAACCTACGAGCAGTACTTC. Amino acids: CASSPRQGGTYEQYF.

The genes are TRBV28 and TRBJ2-4; the match to TRBD1 covers 7 bases. Looked up from germline, CDR1 is MDHEN and CDR2 is SYDVKM. The CDR3 has 14 residues. With 4 bases clipped from V and 15 bases from J, the junction kept 15 bases outside the gene matches. CDR3 DNA: TGTGCCAGCAGTTCGGGACAGATAAGTGGAAAGGTGTACTTC. It specifies CASSSGQISGKVYF.

The chain couples TRBV18 to TRBJ2-7; 9 bases fit TRBD1. J was trimmed by 5 bases and V by 2 bases; bases with no gene match: 1. The CDR3 contains 13 residues. The germline V gene has CDR1 KGHSH and CDR2 LQKENI. This chain's CDR3 is CASSPTGGHEQYF. The CDR3, as DNA: TGTGCCAGCTCACCAACAGGGGGCCACGAGCAGTACTTC.

This clonotype appeared many times. The chain couples TRBV29-1 to TRBJ2-3, with 8 bases aligning to TRBD2. CDR3 length: 14 residues. Germline CDR1 SQVTM, CDR2 ANQGSEA. V dropped 6 bases and J dropped 4; count of bases not matched to a gene: 9. The chain's CDR3 is CSVRAGVGSDTQYF. CDR3 bases: TGCAGCGTCAGAGCGGGAGTAGGTTCAGATACGCAGTATTTT.

This clonotype turned up a few times. This chain links TRBV28 with TRBJ2-1, with TRBD2 matching over 10 bases. CDR3 length: 22 amino acids. The J segment lost 8 bases and the V segment lost 7 bases, leaving 32 bases of the junction unmatched. Germline V CDR1 and CDR2: MDHEN, SYDVKM. CDR3 residues: CASTSEAGGSGRRGVRVHEQFF. The CDR3 nucleotides read TGTGCCAGCACCTCTGAGGCAGGAGGTAGCGGGAGGAGGGGGGTTCGTGTTCATGAGCAGTTCTTC.

The chain recombines TRBV5-1 with TRBJ2-1; no clear D. V lost 0 bases and J lost 2, with 15 bases in between. This CDR3 has 17 amino acids. In germline, CDR1 is SGHRS, CDR2 YFSETQ. CDR3: CASSLGAAVFAYNEQFF. CDR3 nucleotides: TGCGCCAGCAGCTTGGGTGCCGCAGTATTCGCCTACAATGAGCAGTTCTTC. Variable domain in full (rest from reference TRBV5-1 and TRBJ2-1): KAGVTQTPRYLIKTRGQQVTLSCSPISGHRSVSWYQQTPGQGLQFLFEYFSETQRNKGNFPGRFSGRQFSNSRSEMNVSTLELGDSALYLCASSLGAAVFAYNEQFFGPGTRLTVL.

V and J are TRBV7-3 and TRBJ1-1; D unresolved. V was shortened by 0 bases and J by 6 bases, with 8 bases between the two germline ends. The CDR3 sequence is 13 residues long. Germline V lookup: CDR1 SGHTA, CDR2 FQGTGA. The CDR3 sequence: CASSLTPSAEAFF. The CDR3 DNA is TGTGCCAGCAGCTTAACCCCATCCGCTGAAGCTTTCTTT.

This clonotype was seen a handful of times. This chain links TRBV9 with TRBJ2-7, with D possibly called TRBD1 or TRBD2 (7 bases each). Germline lookup yields CDR1 SGDLS and CDR2 YYNGEE. Trimming pared 0 bases from V and 4 bases from J, leaving 11 bases between. The CDR3 length is 14 residues. The CDR3 DNA is TGTGCCAGCAGCGTAGCAGGGGGGGGGTACGAGCAGTACTTC. Translation: CASSVAGGGYEQYF.

The V call is TRBV2, the J call TRBJ2-7; 7 bases map to TRBD1. CDR1 is SNHLY, CDR2 FYNNEI, per germline. The CDR3 is 18 amino acids. V lost 7 bases, J lost 0 bases, and 18 bases stayed unmatched. The CDR3 region is CASKGYKGAGQGSYEQYF. The CDR3 region has the DNA TGTGCCAGCAAAGGGTATAAGGGGGCTGGGCAAGGCTCCTACGAGCAGTACTTC.

V usage is TRBV20-1 and J usage is TRBJ2-7, with D unresolved. Trimming stripped 0 bases from V and 2 bases from J, with 17 bases between. Germline CDR1 is DFQATT and CDR2 is SNEGSKA (reference sequence). The CDR3 spans 16 residues. The CDR3 nucleotides read TGCAGTGCTAGAGAACCGCCGAAAGGGTTCGCCTACGAGCAGTACTTC. This gives the protein CSAREPPKGFAYEQYF.

The V and J genes are TRBV29-1 and TRBJ2-5; D is perhaps TRBD1 (6 bases). Trimming left V 6 bases short and J 3 bases short, with 11 bases between. Germline lookup yields CDR1 SQVTM and CDR2 ANQGSEA. The length of the CDR3 is 12 residues. CDR3 nucleotides: TGCAGCGTGGTGCCAGGGGAAGAGACCCAGTACTTC. Residues: CSVVPGEETQYF. Supplemented by reference TRBV29-1 and TRBJ2-5, the full variable domain reads SAVISQKPSRDICQRGTSLTIQCQVDSQVTMMFWYRQQPGQSLTLIATANQGSEATYESGFVIDKFPISRPNLTFSTLTVSNMSPEDSSIYLCSVVPGEETQYFGPGTRLLVL.

This clonotype was recorded a few times. V gene TRBV6-2 or TRBV6-3 combines with J gene TRBJ2-3; D is undetermined. CDR3 length: 16 residues. CDR1 and CDR2 (germline): MNHEY, SVGEGT. Trimming stripped 4 bases from V and 4 bases from J, with 18 bases between. The CDR3 spells CASSSSGQRGPDTQYF. The CDR3, as DNA: TGTGCCAGCAGTTCCTCTGGCCAGAGAGGTCCAGATACGCAGTATTTT.

V and J are TRBV27 and TRBJ1-5; tentatively, D is TRBD1 (5 bases). The CDR3 has 16 amino acids. With 1 base removed from V and 2 bases from J, the gap between germline ends came to 12 bases. The V gene's germline CDR1 is MNHEY and CDR2 SMNVEV (reference sequence). This chain's CDR3 is CASSLWGRAGNQPQHF. In nucleotides, the CDR3 is TGTGCCAGCAGTTTATGGGGCAGGGCGGGCAATCAGCCCCAGCATTTT.

This chain connects TRBV3-1 to TRBJ1-4; TRBD1 matches at 9 bases. CDR1 and CDR2 from the germline V gene are LGHDT and YNNKEL (reference sequence). V lost 4 bases, J lost 7 bases, and 10 bases stayed unmatched. This CDR3 is built from 16 residues. CDR3 sequence: CASSRRRGQGLEKLFF. CDR3 DNA sequence: TGTGCCAGCAGCCGGCGGAGAGGACAGGGGCTTGAAAAACTGTTTTTT.

The genes are TRBV20-1 and TRBJ2-1; 7 nucleotides align to TRBD2. This CDR3 contains 13 residues. Germline-derived CDR1 and CDR2 are DFQATT and SNEGSKA (reference sequence). V lost 4 bases, J lost 3 bases, and 3 bases stayed unmatched. The CDR3 sequence is CSATRTSYNEQFF. The CDR3, as DNA: TGCAGTGCTACCCGGACTAGCTACAATGAGCAGTTCTTC.